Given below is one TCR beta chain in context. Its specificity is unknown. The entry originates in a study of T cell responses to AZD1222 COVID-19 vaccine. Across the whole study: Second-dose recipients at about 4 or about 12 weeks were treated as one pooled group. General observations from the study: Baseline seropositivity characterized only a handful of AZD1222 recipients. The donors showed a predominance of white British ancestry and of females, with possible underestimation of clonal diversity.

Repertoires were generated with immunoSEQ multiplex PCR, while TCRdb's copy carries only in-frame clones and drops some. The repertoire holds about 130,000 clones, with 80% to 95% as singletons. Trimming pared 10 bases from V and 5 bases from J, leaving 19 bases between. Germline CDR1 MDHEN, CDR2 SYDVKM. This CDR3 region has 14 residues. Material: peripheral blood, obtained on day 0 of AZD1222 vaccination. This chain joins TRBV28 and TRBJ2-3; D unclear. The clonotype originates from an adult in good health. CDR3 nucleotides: TGTGCCACCCGGCCGGGTGTAACACGAGATACGCAGTATTTT. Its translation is CATRPGVTRDTQYF. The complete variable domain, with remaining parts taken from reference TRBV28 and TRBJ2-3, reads DVKVTQSSRYLVKRTGEKVFLECVQDMDHENMFWYRQDPGLGLRLIYFSYDVKMKEKGDIPEGYSVSREKKERFSLILESASTNQTSMYLCATRPGVTRDTQYFGPGTRLTVL.